These T cell receptor beta chains were read from a single sample in a study of T cell changes during pregnancy in multiple sclerosis. The repertoire was sequenced with immunoSEQ multiplex PCR; TCRdb's copy has only in-frame clones and lacks some. The profile shows approximately 20,000 clones, 85% to 90% of them singletons. Material: CD8+ T cells from peripheral blood mononuclear cells, obtained in the second trimester of pregnancy. These receptor sequences come from a female donor in good health, enrolled as a control in a pregnancy study. Both conserved end residues are part of each CDR3. Fields, in order: J gene, V gene, CDR3 protein.

TRBJ2-7	TRBV6-5	CASSYGQAIYEQYF
TRBJ2-1	TRBV5-1	CASSGNTQREGQSSYNEQFF
TRBJ2-7	TRBV5-1	CASSSPDRTRPYEQYF
TRBJ2-5	TRBV4-1	CASSRQEGTQYF
TRBJ2-2	TRBV6-4	CASSESDRRDTGELFF
TRBJ2-1	TRBV7-9	CASSLVGLAGGHEQFF
TRBJ2-5	TRBV5-1	CASRPTGLAGGHETQYF
TRBJ2-2	TRBV5-6	CASSLNPGERTGELFF
TRBJ1-6	TRBV10-3	CAIGDLGQGNSPLHF
TRBJ2-1	TRBV19	CASSVAGGEQFF
TRBJ2-7	TRBV4-3	CASSQEEGASYEQYF
TRBJ1-3	TRBV9	CASSPRGVDSGNTIYF
TRBJ2-3	TRBV4-2	CASSQGDISTDTQYF
TRBJ1-5	TRBV6-5	CASSPRQGNQPQHF
TRBJ1-1	TRBV6-6	CASSYSRQLLNTEAFF
TRBJ2-7	TRBV9	CASSDGQSYEQYF
TRBJ1-1	TRBV13	CASSFGGEAFF
TRBJ2-3	TRBV19	CASSPPPGQGTDTQYF
TRBJ2-1	TRBV27	CASSQGLVGEQFF
TRBJ1-2	TRBV13	CASSFLGGDIFFGYTF
TRBJ2-1	TRBV28	CASRYGTSPNNEQFF
TRBJ1-3	TRBV19	CASSIGASSGNTIYF
TRBJ2-7	TRBV7-8	CASSPGLAGVTYEQYF
TRBJ2-7	TRBV7-6	CASSLRDSSYEQYF
TRBJ1-2	TRBV4-1	CASSQDPRDRGYGYTF
TRBJ2-3	TRBV4-1	CASSQEGGTGGDTQYF
TRBJ2-7	TRBV28	CASRQPGQKNFYEQYF
TRBJ1-1	TRBV6-1	CASSEAWTRAEAFF
TRBJ2-1	TRBV28	CASSLTVFNEQFF
TRBJ2-5	TRBV19	CASSITPGSGRSWETQYF
TRBJ1-5	TRBV7-8	CASSRLMDRAAQPQHF
TRBJ1-2	TRBV6-5	CASSYSGLAGGNGYTF
TRBJ2-7	TRBV9	CASSPGTTIYEQYF
TRBJ1-3	TRBV7-9	CASSSSTGGNTIYF
TRBJ2-5	TRBV6-1	CASIQKGEAETQYF
TRBJ2-1	TRBV7-9	CASSPRASGPSYNEQFF
TRBJ2-7	TRBV14	CASSPSWGPSYEQYF
TRBJ2-2	TRBV15	CATSIDRARPGELFF
TRBJ2-3	TRBV2	CASSEKGRGASTDTQYF
TRBJ2-6	TRBV29-1	CSVKNRAGANVLTF
TRBJ2-5	TRBV6-1	CASSDGGGRETQYF
TRBJ1-5	TRBV2	CASSDTGGNQPQHF
TRBJ2-1	TRBV2	CASTALEEQFF
TRBJ2-7	TRBV27	CASSLMPSWEQYF
TRBJ2-7	TRBV6-6	CASRPGQGAFYEQYF
-	TRBV10-3	CAISESGGSGVYEQYF